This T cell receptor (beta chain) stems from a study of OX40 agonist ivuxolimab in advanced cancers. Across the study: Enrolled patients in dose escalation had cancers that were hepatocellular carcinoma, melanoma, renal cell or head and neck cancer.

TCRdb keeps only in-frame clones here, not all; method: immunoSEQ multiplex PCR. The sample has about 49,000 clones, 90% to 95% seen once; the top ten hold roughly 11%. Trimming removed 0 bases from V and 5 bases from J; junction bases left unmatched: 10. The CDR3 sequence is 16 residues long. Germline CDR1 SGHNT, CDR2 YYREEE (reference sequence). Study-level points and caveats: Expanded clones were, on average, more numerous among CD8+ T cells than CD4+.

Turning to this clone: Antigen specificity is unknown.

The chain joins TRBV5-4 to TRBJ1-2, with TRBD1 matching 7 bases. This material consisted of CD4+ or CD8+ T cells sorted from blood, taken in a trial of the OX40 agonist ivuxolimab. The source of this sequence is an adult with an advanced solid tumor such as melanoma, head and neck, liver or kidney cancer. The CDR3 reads CASSLAMVRGLYGYTF. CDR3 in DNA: TGTGCCAGCAGCTTGGCGATGGTCAGGGGGTTATATGGCTACACCTTC.